This is a list of T cell receptor beta chains from one sample in a study of T cells after somatic rescue of genetic block. Data came from immunoSEQ multiplex PCR; TCRdb stores just in-frame clones and leaves some out. Of 65,000 to 70,000 clones in the sample, 80% to 95% were seen once. Sequencing input: peripheral blood mononuclear cells (PBMCs). The receptors come from a man aged 35 to 55. CDR3s include the opening cysteine and the closing phenylalanine or tryptophan. The D gene is left open where the match is weak.

TRBV5-6	TRBJ2-2	NA	TGTGCCAGCAGCTTTCGAAGCAACTCGAACACCGGGGAGCTGTTTTTT	CASSFRSNSNTGELFF
TRBV2	TRBJ2-1	NA	TGTGCCAGCAGTACGACCTACAATGAGCAGTTCTTC	CASSTTYNEQFF
TRBV18	TRBJ2-1	TRBD2	TGTGCCAGCTCACCCCAGACTAGCCGCAATGAGCAGTTCTTC	CASSPQTSRNEQFF
TRBV7-9	TRBJ2-7	NA	TGTGCCAGCAGCTCCGGACGGATCTACGAGCAGTACTTC	CASSSGRIYEQYF
TRBV7-6	TRBJ2-1	TRBD2	TGTGCCAGCAGCCTGGGGACTAGCGGGAGTCATGAGCAGTTCTTC	CASSLGTSGSHEQFF
TRBV4-2	TRBJ2-3	TRBD2	TGTGCCAGCAGCCAAGGACTAGCGGCAGATACGCAGTATTTT	CASSQGLAADTQYF
TRBV4-1	TRBJ2-1	NA	TGCGCCAGCAGCCAAGCCTGGGTAGGTTACAATGAGCAGTTCTTC	CASSQAWVGYNEQFF
TRBV30	TRBJ2-3	TRBD2	TGTGCCTGGAGTCCCGGACTAGCCAAGGGTACGCAGTATTTT	CAWSPGLAKGTQYF
TRBV5-4	TRBJ1-2	NA	TGTGCCAGCAGCGGGTGGAGGGCAGCCTATGGCTACACCTTC	CASSGWRAAYGYTF
TRBV21-1	TRBJ2-7	NA	TGTGCCAGCAGCAAAGAAGGCGGGAGATGGTACGAGCAGTACTTC	CASSKEGGRWYEQYF
TRBV5-1	TRBJ2-1	TRBD2	TGCGCCAGCAGCGTGGAGGGGACTAGAAATGAGCAGTTCTTC	CASSVEGTRNEQFF
TRBV5-6	TRBJ2-7	NA	TGTGCCAGCAGCTTTTCCGGCAGCTTCCTGTACGAGCAGTACTTC	CASSFSGSFLYEQYF
TRBV7-2	TRBJ1-1	NA	TGTGCCAGCGGCGGTAGGAACACTGAAGCTTTCTTT	CASGGRNTEAFF
TRBV15	TRBJ1-5	TRBD1	TGTGCCACCAGCGACCCTACAGGGGGCCTCCAGCCCCAGCATTTT	CATSDPTGGLQPQHF
TRBV15	TRBJ1-2	NA	TGTGCCACCAGCCGCCAGGGTCAACCCTATGGCTACACCTTC	CATSRQGQPYGYTF
TRBV6-1	TRBJ2-3	TRBD1	TGTGCCAGCAGTGAGGGACAGGGGGCAGATACGCAGTATTTT	CASSEGQGADTQYF
TRBV5-1	TRBJ1-1	NA	TGCGCCACCAAACGGGGGGACTCCACAGTCATGAACACTGAAGCTTTCTTT	CATKRGDSTVMNTEAFF
TRBV7-7	TRBJ2-7	NA	TGTGCTAGCAGCTTATCGCCCGGATCGGGTTTTAACGAGCAGTACTTC	CASSLSPGSGFNEQYF
TRBV18	TRBJ2-5	TRBD1	TGTGCCAGCTCACCAAGAGACAGGGGTTTCGAGACCCAGTACTTC	CASSPRDRGFETQYF
TRBV7-9	TRBJ2-1	TRBD1	TGTGCCAGCAGCTTAGGGGCGATCGGAAGGGGGCACAATGAGCAGTTCTTC	CASSLGAIGRGHNEQFF
TRBV5-1	TRBJ2-3	TRBD1	TGCGCCAGCACCGGGACAGGGGGCACAGATACGCAGTATTTT	CASTGTGGTDTQYF
TRBV6-5	TRBJ2-7	TRBD1	TGTGCCAGCAATGCCCAGACAGGGAAGGCCGGACGGCAGTACTTC	CASNAQTGKAGRQYF
TRBV28	TRBJ2-7	TRBD2	TGTGCCAGCAGCGAGCGGGGGGCTACCTACGAGCAGTACTTC	CASSERGATYEQYF